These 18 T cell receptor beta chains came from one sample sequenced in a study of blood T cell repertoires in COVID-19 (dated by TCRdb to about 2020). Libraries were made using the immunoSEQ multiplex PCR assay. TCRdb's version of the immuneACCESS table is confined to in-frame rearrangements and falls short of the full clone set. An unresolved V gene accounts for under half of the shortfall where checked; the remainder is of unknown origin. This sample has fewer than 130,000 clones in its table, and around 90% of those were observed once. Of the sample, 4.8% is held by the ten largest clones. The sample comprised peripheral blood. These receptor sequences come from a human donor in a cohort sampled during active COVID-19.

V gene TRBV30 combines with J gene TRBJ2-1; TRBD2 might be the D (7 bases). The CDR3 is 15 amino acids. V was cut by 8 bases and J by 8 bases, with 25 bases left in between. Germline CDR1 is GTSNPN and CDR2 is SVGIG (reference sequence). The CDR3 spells CAGGGGGERYHEQFF. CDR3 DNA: TGTGCCGGGGGGGGAGGGGGTGAACGGTACCATGAGCAGTTCTTC. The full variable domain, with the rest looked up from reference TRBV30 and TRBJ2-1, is SQTIHQWPATLVQPVGSPLSLECTVEGTSNPNLYWYRQAAGRGLQLLFYSVGIGQISSEVPQNLSASRPQDRQFILSSKKLLLSDSGFYLCAGGGGGERYHEQFFGPGTRLTVL.

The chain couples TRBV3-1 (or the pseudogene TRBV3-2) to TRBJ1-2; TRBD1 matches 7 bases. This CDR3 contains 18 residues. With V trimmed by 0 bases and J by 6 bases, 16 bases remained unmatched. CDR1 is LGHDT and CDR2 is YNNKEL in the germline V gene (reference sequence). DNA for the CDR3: TGTGCCAGCAGCCAAGAAGGGGGCAGCCAGGGACCTTCGGATGGCTACACCTTC. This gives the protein CASSQEGGSQGPSDGYTF.

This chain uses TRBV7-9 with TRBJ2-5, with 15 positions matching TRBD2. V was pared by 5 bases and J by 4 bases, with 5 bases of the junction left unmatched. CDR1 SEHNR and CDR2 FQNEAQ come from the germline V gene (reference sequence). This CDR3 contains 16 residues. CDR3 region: CASSPGLAGGPETQYF. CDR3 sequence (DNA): TGTGCCAGCAGCCCCGGACTAGCGGGGGGGCCAGAGACCCAGTACTTC. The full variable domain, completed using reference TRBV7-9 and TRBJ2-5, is DTGVSQNPRHKITKRGQNVTFRCDPISEHNRLYWYRQTLGQGPEFLTYFQNEAQLEKSRLLSDRFSAERPKGSFSTLEIQRTEQGDSAMYLCASSPGLAGGPETQYFGPGTRLLVL.

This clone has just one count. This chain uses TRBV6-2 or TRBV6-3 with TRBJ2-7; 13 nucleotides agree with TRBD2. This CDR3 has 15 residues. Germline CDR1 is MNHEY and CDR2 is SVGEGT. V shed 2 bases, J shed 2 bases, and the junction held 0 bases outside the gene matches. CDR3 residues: CASSYGLAGAYEQYF. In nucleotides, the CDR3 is TGTGCCAGCAGTTACGGACTAGCGGGAGCCTACGAGCAGTACTTC.

DNA of the CDR3: TGCGCCAGCAGCCAAGATACATTCGGACTAGCGGGGGGGAGGCGGCTAGAGACCCAGTACTTC. As protein: CASSQDTFGLAGGRRLETQYF. V gene TRBV4-1 combines with J gene TRBJ2-5; 15 nucleotides agree with TRBD2. There are 21 residues in the CDR3. CDR1 and CDR2 (germline): MGHRA, YSYEKL. Trimming removed 0 bases from V and 4 bases from J; junction bases left unmatched: 15.

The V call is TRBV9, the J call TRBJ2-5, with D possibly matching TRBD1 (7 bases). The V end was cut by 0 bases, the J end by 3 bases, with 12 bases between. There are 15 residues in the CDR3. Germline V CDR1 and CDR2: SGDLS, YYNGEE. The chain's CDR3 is CASSVGGTAKETQYF. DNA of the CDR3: TGTGCCAGCAGCGTAGGCGGGACAGCTAAAGAGACCCAGTACTTC.

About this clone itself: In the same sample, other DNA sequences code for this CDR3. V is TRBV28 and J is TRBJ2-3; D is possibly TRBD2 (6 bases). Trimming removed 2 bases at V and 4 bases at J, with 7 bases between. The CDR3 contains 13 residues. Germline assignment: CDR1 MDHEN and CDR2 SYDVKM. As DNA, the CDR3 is TGTGCCAGCAGTTTACGGGAGCCAGATACGCAGTATTTT. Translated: CASSLREPDTQYF.

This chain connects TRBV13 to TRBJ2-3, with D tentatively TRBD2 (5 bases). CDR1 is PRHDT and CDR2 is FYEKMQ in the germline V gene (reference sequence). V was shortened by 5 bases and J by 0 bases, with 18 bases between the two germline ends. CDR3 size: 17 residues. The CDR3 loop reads CASSPLGVNPSTDTQYF. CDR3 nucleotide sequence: TGTGCCAGCAGCCCCCTCGGGGTGAACCCTAGCACAGATACGCAGTATTTT.

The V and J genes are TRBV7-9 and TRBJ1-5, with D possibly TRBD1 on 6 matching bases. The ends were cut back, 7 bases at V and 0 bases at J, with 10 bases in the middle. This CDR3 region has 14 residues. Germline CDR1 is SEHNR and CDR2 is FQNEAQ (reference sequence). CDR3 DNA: TGTGCCAGCAAAGAAGGGGGTAGCAATCAGCCCCAGCATTTT. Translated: CASKEGGSNQPQHF.

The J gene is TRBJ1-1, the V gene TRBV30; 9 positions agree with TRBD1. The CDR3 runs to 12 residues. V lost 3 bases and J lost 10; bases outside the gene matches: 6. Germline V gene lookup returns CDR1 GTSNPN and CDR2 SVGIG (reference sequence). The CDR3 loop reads CAWRSGQGRAFF. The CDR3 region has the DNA TGTGCCTGGAGGTCCGGACAGGGGAGAGCTTTCTTT.

As DNA, the CDR3 is TGCGCCAGCAGCTTGGCATTCGGCACACGGAGCTCCTACGAGCAGTACTTC. It encodes CASSLAFGTRSSYEQYF. This rearrangement joins TRBV5-1 to TRBJ2-7; D remains unclear. Germline CDR1 SGHRS, CDR2 YFSETQ. Deletions cut 0 bases from V and 0 bases from J, with 16 bases between. The CDR3 extends over 17 amino acids.

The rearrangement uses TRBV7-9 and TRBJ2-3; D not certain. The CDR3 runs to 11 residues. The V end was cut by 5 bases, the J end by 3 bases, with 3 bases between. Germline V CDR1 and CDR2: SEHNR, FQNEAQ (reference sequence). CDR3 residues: CASSPTDTQYF. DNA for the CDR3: TGTGCCAGCAGCCCGACAGATACGCAGTATTTT.

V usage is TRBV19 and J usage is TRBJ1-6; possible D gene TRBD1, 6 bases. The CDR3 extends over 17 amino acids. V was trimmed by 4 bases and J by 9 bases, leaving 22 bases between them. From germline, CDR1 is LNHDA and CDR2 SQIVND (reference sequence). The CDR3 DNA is TGTGCCAGTAGTAGGGGGGGACAATTGTCACTCGGTTCACCCCTCCACTTT. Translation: CASSRGGQLSLGSPLHF. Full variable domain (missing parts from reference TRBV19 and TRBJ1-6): DGGITQSPKYLFRKEGQNVTLSCEQNLNHDAMYWYRQDPGQGLRLIYYSQIVNDFQKGDIAEGYSVSREKKESFPLTVTSAQKNPTAFYLCASSRGGQLSLGSPLHFGNGTRLTVT.

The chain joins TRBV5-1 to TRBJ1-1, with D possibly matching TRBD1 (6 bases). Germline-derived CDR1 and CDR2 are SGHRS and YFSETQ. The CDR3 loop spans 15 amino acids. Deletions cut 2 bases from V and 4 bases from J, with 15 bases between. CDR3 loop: CASSFQTGKITEAFF. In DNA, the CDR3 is TGCGCCAGCAGCTTTCAAACAGGGAAAATCACTGAAGCTTTCTTT.

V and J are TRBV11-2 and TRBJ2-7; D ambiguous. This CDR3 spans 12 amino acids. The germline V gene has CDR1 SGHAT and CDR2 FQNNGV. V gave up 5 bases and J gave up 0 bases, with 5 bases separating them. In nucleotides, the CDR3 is TGTGCCAGCAGCCCATCCTCCTACGAGCAGTACTTC. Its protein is CASSPSSYEQYF.

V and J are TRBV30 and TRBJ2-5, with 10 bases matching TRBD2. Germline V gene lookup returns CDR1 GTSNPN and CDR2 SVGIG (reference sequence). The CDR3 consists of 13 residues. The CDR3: CAAVAGGRETQYF. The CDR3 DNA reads TGTGCTGCCGTAGCGGGGGGCCGGGAGACCCAGTACTTC.

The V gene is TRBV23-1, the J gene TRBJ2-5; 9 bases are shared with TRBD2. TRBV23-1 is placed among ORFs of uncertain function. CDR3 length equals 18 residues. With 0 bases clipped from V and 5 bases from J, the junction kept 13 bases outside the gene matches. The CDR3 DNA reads TGCGCCAGCAGTCAATCCTTTAGCGGGGGAGAGAATAGGGAGACCCAGTACTTC. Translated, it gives CASSQSFSGGENRETQYF.

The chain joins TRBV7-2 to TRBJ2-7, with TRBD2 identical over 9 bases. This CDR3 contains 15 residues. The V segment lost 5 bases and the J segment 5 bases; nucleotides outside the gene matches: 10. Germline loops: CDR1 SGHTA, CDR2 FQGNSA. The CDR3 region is CASSPQRGLANEQYF. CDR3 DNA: TGTGCCAGCAGCCCTCAGAGGGGACTAGCCAACGAGCAGTACTTC.